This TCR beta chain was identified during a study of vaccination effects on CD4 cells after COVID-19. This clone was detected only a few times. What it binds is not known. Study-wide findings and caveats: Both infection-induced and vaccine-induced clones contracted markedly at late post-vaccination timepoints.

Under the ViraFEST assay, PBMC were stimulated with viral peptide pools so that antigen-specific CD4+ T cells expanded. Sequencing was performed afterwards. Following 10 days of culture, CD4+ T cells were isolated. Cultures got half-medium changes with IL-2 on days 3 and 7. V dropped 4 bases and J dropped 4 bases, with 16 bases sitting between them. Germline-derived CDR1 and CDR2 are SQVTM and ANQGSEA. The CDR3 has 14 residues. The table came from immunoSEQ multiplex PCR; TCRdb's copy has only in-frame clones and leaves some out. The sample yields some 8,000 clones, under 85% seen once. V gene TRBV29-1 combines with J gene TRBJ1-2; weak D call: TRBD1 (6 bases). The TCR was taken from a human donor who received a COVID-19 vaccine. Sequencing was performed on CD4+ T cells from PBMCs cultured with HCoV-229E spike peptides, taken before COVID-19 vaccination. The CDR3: CSVVGRGRSYGYTF. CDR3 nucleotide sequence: TGCAGCGTTGTTGGTCGGGGGCGCAGCTATGGCTACACCTTC.